This TCR beta chain was captured by sequencing in a study of shared clonotypes between healthy human individuals. Source study methods: Because ImmunoSEQ provided only junction sequences with no quality scores, the filtering differed. Using immunoSEQ multiplex PCR, the repertoire was profiled, and TCRdb retains in-frame clones only, with some absent. V and J calls and clone size come straight from that table; D and trimming were deduced from the DNA. The data show roughly 2 million clones, approximately 94% seen once. Naive CD8 isolation took CD45RO-negative cells positively selected for CCR7 and excluded terminally differentiated effector memory CD45RA+ cells. None of the donors, who were healthy HIV-negative adults, had recently had acute infections or vaccinations. Worth noting for this clone: The antigen is unknown.

Findings and caveats of the study: Sharing across a few donors was seen in roughly 5.2% of naive CD4 clonotypes. Naive subsets generally had larger estimated richness than memory subsets.

V gave up 5 bases and J gave up 3 bases, with 19 bases separating them. CDR3 length equals 17 residues. Germline loops: CDR1 KGHSH, CDR2 LQKENI. The chain recombines TRBV18 with TRBJ2-2; weak D call: TRBD2 (5 bases). The origin of this receptor is a man in his late teens or twenties in good health. Material: naive CD8+ T cells sorted from blood. CDR3 DNA: TGTGCCAGCTCATCGCTAGTTTGGCTACTAGACACCGGGGAGCTGTTTTTT. Protein sequence: CASSSLVWLLDTGELFF. The full variable domain, with the rest looked up from reference TRBV18 and TRBJ2-2, is NAGVMQNPRHLVRRRGQEARLRCSPMKGHSHVYWYRQLPEEGLKFMVYLQKENIIDESGMPKERFSAEFPKEGPSILRIQQVVRGDSAAYFCASSSLVWLLDTGELFFGEGSRLTVL.